The source of this TCR beta chain is a study of OX40 agonist ivuxolimab in advanced cancers. Regarding the study in general: Ivuxolimab, which targeted the costimulatory receptor OX40 (CD134), was an agonistic, fully human IgG2 monoclonal antibody. The monotherapy dose-escalation portion (N = 52 patients) of the phase I ivuxolimab trial is reported in the paper. The dose-escalation cohort was roughly 80% male with a mean age of approximately 59 years, ranging from roughly 20 to 85. Peripheral TCRbeta sequencing aimed to test whether ivuxolimab altered TCR sequence diversity and caused clonal T-cell expansion. Among the 50 to 55 dose-escalation patients, some 19 had hepatocellular carcinoma, approximately 15 melanoma, 9 renal cell carcinoma and 9 head and neck cancer. Patients were allowed to have had prior anti-PD-1, anti-PD-L1 or anti-CTLA-4 therapy, and approximately 40% of the dose-escalation patients had been treated with checkpoint inhibitors. Intravenous ivuxolimab was administered to patients every 2 weeks at six dose levels: 0.01, 0.1, 0.3, 1.5, 3 and 10 mg/kg. Partial responses occurred in three dose-escalation patients: two with cutaneous melanoma and one with hepatocellular carcinoma. What the authors observed across the whole study: Clonal expansion of both CD4+ and CD8+ blood T cells was observed from baseline to week 6 at doses 0.1 to 3.0 mg/kg. Low levels of normalized T-cell clonal expansion were also seen in some patients who did not respond. In the 0.1-3.0 mg/kg groups, partial responders had among the lowest normalized peripheral clonal expansion, particularly in CD8+ T cells. The antigen specificity of the clonally expanded peripheral T cells was not determined. After ivuxolimab, CD8+ T cells had more expanded clones than CD4+ T cells on average.

This clone was observed a few times. Its antigen has not been determined. Base qualities are not provided; no much larger clone lies one nucleotide away. Genomic DNA was isolated from the sorted cells so that the TCRbeta CDR3 region could be sequenced. The immunoSEQ Assay was used for sequencing of TCRbeta CDR3 regions. Drawn from immuneACCESS, this table holds only the in-frame rearrangements with V and J called that TCRdb kept. Clones are partly lost; checked studies trace under half to an unresolved V gene and leave the rest unexplained. This sample has about 83,000 clones in its table, and around nine tenths of those were observed once. The top ten clonotypes cover 0.43% of the sample. Patients with autoimmune disease history or receiving systemic immunosuppression were excluded from the trial. Peripheral blood for TCR sequencing was collected from all dose cohorts at baseline, on cycle 4 day 1, and on cycle 7 day 1. Samples were obtained from an open-label, multicenter, first-in-human phase I dose-escalation trial of ivuxolimab. The trial enrolled adults with locally advanced or metastatic head and neck squamous cell, hepatocellular, melanoma or renal cell carcinoma. CD4+ and CD8+ T cells were sorted separately from peripheral blood before TCR sequencing.

Per the germline V gene, SQVTM is the CDR1 and ANQGSEA is the CDR2. V is cut by 1 base and J by 4 bases, and the space between the germline ends is 10 bases. Including cysteine and phenylalanine, the CDR3 has 13 amino acids. The CDR3 DNA has 39 bases and is translated from base 1. The receptor was isolated from an adult with an advanced solid tumor such as melanoma, head and neck, liver or kidney cancer. The sequencing here drew on CD4+ or CD8+ T cells sorted from blood, taken in a trial of the OX40 agonist ivuxolimab. The chain links TRBV29-1 with TRBJ1-1; the D gene cannot be named for sure. The CDR3 reads as follows: CSVEGGLGTEAFF. Read as DNA, the sequence is TGCAGCGTTGAAGGGGGATTGGGCACTGAAGCTTTCTTT.